This T cell receptor beta chain was profiled in a study of blood T cell repertoires in COVID-19. In the study overall: Spain, Italy and the United States supplied samples that represented acute and convalescent COVID-19. PBMCs, B-cell-depleted T cells, or T cells provided the cDNA or gDNA that made up the material.

CDR1 MNHEY and CDR2 SVGEGT come from the germline V gene. This CDR3 has 15 residues. V lost 5 bases to trimming and J lost 4 bases, with 18 bases between them. In the original analysis: Reference gene primer amplification gave estimated nucleated cell counts. Some clones are missing from TCRdb's copy, which holds only in-frame ones; the method was immunoSEQ multiplex PCR. That table furnishes V, J and clone size, whereas the DNA furnished D and trimming. The repertoire holds about 250,000 clones, with 65% to 85% as singletons. This clone was found a few times. The J gene is TRBJ2-7, the V gene TRBV6-2 or TRBV6-3, with a possible D match to TRBD2 (5 bases). The source is a man aged 35-49 years with active or convalescent COVID-19. Source material: peripheral blood. The CDR3 bases are TGTGCCAGCAGTCACCCCACCGGGGTGGTTTACGAGCAGTACTTC. Translation: CASSHPTGVVYEQYF.